The rows below give T cell receptor beta chains drawn from one sample of a study of cytomegalovirus exposure and HLA in healthy donors. The table came from immunoSEQ multiplex PCR; TCRdb's copy has only in-frame clones and leaves some out. This table has fewer than 80,000 clones, 65% to 80% appearing once. Sequenced sample: PBMCs. These receptors were taken from a man younger than 40 in good health and CMV-seronegative. CDR3s include the opening cysteine and the closing phenylalanine or tryptophan. The D gene is left open where the match is weak. Expanded clones get a size class; other rows say once, few or many, or leave the size out.

V	D	size	J	CDR3	DNA
TRBV13	-	-	TRBJ1-4	CASSFRGNEKLFF	TGTGCCAGCAGCTTCCGCGGAAATGAAAAACTGTTTTTT
TRBV30	-	few	TRBJ1-2	CAWIGGAPGRTF	TGTGCCTGGATAGGGGGGGCCCCAGGTCGCACCTTC
TRBV5-6	-	-	TRBJ1-2	CASSLLQVPGYTF	TGTGCCAGCAGCTTGTTGCAGGTTCCTGGCTACACCTTC
TRBV5-6	-	-	TRBJ1-1	CASSSNRLGVTEAFF	TGTGCCAGCAGCTCCAACAGACTAGGCGTCACTGAAGCTTTCTTT
TRBV18	TRBD1	-	TRBJ1-1	CASSPQTGGDLNTEAFF	TGTGCCAGCTCACCCCAGACAGGGGGCGACTTGAACACTGAAGCTTTCTTT
TRBV7-8	TRBD2	-	TRBJ2-7	CASSLGAGAYEQYF	TGTGCCAGCAGCTTAGGAGCGGGGGCTTACGAGCAGTACTTC
TRBV9	-	-	TRBJ1-2	CASSVRGANYGYTF	TGTGCCAGCAGCGTTCGGGGGGCTAACTATGGCTACACCTTC
TRBV4-3	-	once	TRBJ2-7	CASSRSPRSGSYEQYF	TGCGCCAGCAGCCGCTCCCCCCGTAGCGGCTCCTACGAGCAGTACTTC
TRBV14	TRBD1	-	TRBJ2-7	CASSPGGYGNEQYF	TGTGCCAGCAGCCCAGGGGGCTACGGAAACGAGCAGTACTTC
TRBV5-4	-	-	TRBJ1-2	CASSLDTGKGGGYTF	TGTGCCAGCAGCTTGGATACAGGGAAGGGCGGTGGCTACACCTTC
TRBV30	-	few	TRBJ1-4	CASSAGSRRNEKLFF	TGTGCCTCGTCGGCCGGGTCAAGGAGGAATGAAAAACTGTTTTTT
TRBV5-1	TRBD2	few	TRBJ2-7	CASSSMGGTSSYEQYF	TGCGCCAGCAGCTCAATGGGAGGGACGAGCTCCTACGAGCAGTACTTC
TRBV6-4	-	-	TRBJ1-6	CASSQNGGNNSPLHF	TGTGCCAGCAGCCAAAACGGGGGAAATAATTCACCCCTCCACTTT
TRBV5-4	-	-	TRBJ2-7	CASRNSSYEQYF	TGTGCCAGCAGGAACAGCTCCTACGAGCAGTACTTC
TRBV6-5	TRBD1	-	TRBJ2-2	CASSQDRGGGELFF	TGTGCCAGCAGTCAGGACAGGGGCGGCGGGGAGCTGTTTTTT
TRBV6-5	-	-	TRBJ2-7	CASSPERLKYHEQYF	TGTGCCAGCAGCCCCGAGCGTCTGAAATACCACGAGCAGTACTTC
TRBV7-9	TRBD1	-	TRBJ1-1	CASSLGDRYTEAFF	TGTGCCAGCAGCTTGGGGGACAGGTACACTGAAGCTTTCTTT
TRBV14	-	-	TRBJ1-2	CASSQAFGLGNYGYTF	TGTGCCAGCAGCCAAGCGTTCGGACTTGGTAACTATGGCTACACCTTC
TRBV9	TRBD2	-	TRBJ2-2	CASSVGASGATGELFF	TGTGCCAGCAGCGTAGGGGCTAGCGGGGCTACCGGGGAGCTGTTTTTT
TRBV27	TRBD1	-	TRBJ2-2	CASRTGESGELFF	TGTGCCAGCAGGACAGGGGAGTCCGGGGAGCTGTTTTTT
TRBV5-1	-	-	TRBJ2-3	CASSLMTEDTQYF	TGCGCCAGCAGCTTGATGACAGAAGATACGCAGTATTTT
TRBV28	-	-	TRBJ1-2	CASSADRLYGYTF	TGTGCCAGCAGTGCCGACAGGCTCTATGGCTACACCTTC
TRBV5-1	TRBD2	-	TRBJ2-1	CASSLRAGGGYNEQFF	TGCGCCAGCAGCTTGAGGGCGGGAGGGGGTTACAATGAGCAGTTCTTC
TRBV7-6	-	-	TRBJ1-3	CASSFGLYSRSGNTIYF	TGTGCCAGCAGCTTTGGCCTTTACAGTCGCTCTGGAAACACCATATATTTT
TRBV19	-	-	TRBJ1-5	CASSVTYSNQPQHF	TGTGCCAGTAGTGTGACTTATAGCAATCAGCCCCAGCATTTT
TRBV19	-	-	TRBJ1-2	CASNWANREGFYGYTF	TGTGCCAGTAATTGGGCAAATCGGGAGGGATTTTATGGCTACACCTTC
TRBV15	TRBD2	-	TRBJ2-7	CATSGPYHLAGVSYEQYF	TGTGCCACCAGCGGACCCTACCACTTAGCGGGGGTCTCCTACGAGCAGTACTTC
TRBV6-5	-	-	TRBJ2-1	CASSYALATTYNEQFF	TGTGCCAGCAGTTACGCACTAGCAACGACCTACAATGAGCAGTTCTTC
TRBV5-8	-	-	TRBJ1-3	CASSPLGNTIYF	TGTGCCAGCAGCCCGCTAGGAAACACCATATATTTT
TRBV28	-	-	TRBJ2-1	CASRWDTSEQFF	TGTGCCAGCAGGTGGGACACCAGTGAGCAGTTCTTC
TRBV5-4	-	-	TRBJ2-2	CASSPGGRNGVGELFF	TGTGCCAGCAGCCCTGGAGGCCGAAACGGCGTCGGGGAGCTGTTTTTT
TRBV7-9	-	-	TRBJ2-7	CASGSGRAGDEQYF	TGTGCCAGCGGGTCCGGGCGGGCAGGGGACGAGCAGTACTTC
TRBV5-4	-	few	TRBJ1-4	CATKGYSNEKLFF	TGTGCCACCAAGGGGTATTCAAATGAAAAACTGTTTTTT
TRBV19	TRBD1	-	TRBJ2-2	CASSRDRVGGTGELFF	TGTGCCAGTAGCAGGGACAGGGTCGGAGGCACCGGGGAGCTGTTTTTT
TRBV7-2	-	-	TRBJ2-5	CASSLSRSQETQYF	TGTGCCAGCAGCTTATCTAGATCCCAAGAGACCCAGTACTTC
TRBV10-1	-	once	TRBJ1-4	CASSASGEKLFF	TGCGCCAGCAGTGCTTCGGGGGAAAAACTGTTTTTT
TRBV6-5	-	few	TRBJ2-7	CASGRREQYF	TGTGCCAGTGGGAGACGGGAGCAGTACTTC
TRBV29-1	-	-	TRBJ1-5	CSVGEGGNSNQPQHF	TGCAGCGTTGGGGAGGGGGGTAACAGCAATCAGCCCCAGCATTTT
TRBV19	TRBD1	-	TRBJ2-2	CASNAPGRGRFEGELFF	TGTGCCAGTAACGCCCCCGGAAGGGGGCGCTTCGAAGGGGAGCTGTTTTTT
TRBV6-1	-	few	TRBJ1-4	CASSEGSGNSEKLFF	TGTGCCAGCAGTGAAGGGTCAGGGAATAGTGAAAAACTGTTTTTT
TRBV15	TRBD2	once	TRBJ2-5	CATSSYLTGGQSETQYF	TGTGCCACCAGCAGTTACTTGACGGGGGGGCAGTCAGAGACCCAGTACTTC
TRBV18	-	-	TRBJ1-6	CASSPGRESPLHF	TGTGCCAGCTCACCCGGCAGGGAATCACCCCTCCACTTT
TRBV4-1	-	-	TRBJ1-5	CASSQTGLQGSRQQPQHF	TGCGCCAGCAGCCAAACGGGGCTCCAGGGGTCTCGCCAGCAGCCCCAGCATTTT
TRBV7-2	TRBD2	few	TRBJ2-5	CASSSYRTSGETQYF	TGTGCCAGCAGCTCATACCGGACTAGCGGAGAGACCCAGTACTTC
TRBV6-1	-	-	TRBJ1-5	CASSELGGGYNQPQHF	TGTGCCAGCAGTGAACTAGGGGGAGGGTACAATCAGCCCCAGCATTTT
TRBV14	TRBD1	-	TRBJ1-1	CASSTGAGKGTEAFF	TGTGCCAGCAGTACAGGGGCCGGTAAGGGCACTGAAGCTTTCTTT
TRBV4-2	TRBD2	few	TRBJ2-1	CASSPGTSGSTTSYNEQFF	TGTGCCAGCAGCCCCGGGACTAGCGGGAGTACCACCTCCTACAATGAGCAGTTCTTC
TRBV7-9	-	-	TRBJ1-1	CASSDRVVRGTEAFF	TGTGCCAGCAGCGACCGGGTCGTAAGGGGCACTGAAGCTTTCTTT
TRBV4-1	-	-	TRBJ1-3	CASSQGVGGQGNTIYF	TGCGCCAGCAGCCAAGGAGTCGGGGGGCAAGGAAACACCATATATTTT
TRBV20-1	TRBD2	few	TRBJ2-7	CSAGGYYEQYF	TGCAGTGCGGGGGGGTACTACGAGCAGTACTTC
TRBV27	TRBD1	-	TRBJ2-7	CASSDRANEQYF	TGTGCCAGCAGTGACAGGGCGAACGAGCAGTACTTC
TRBV6-5	-	-	TRBJ2-5	CASSWLASEQTQYF	TGTGCCAGCTCATGGCTAGCTTCGGAACAGACCCAGTACTTC
TRBV27	-	-	TRBJ1-5	CASSSRGSNQPQHF	TGTGCCAGCAGTTCCAGGGGTAGCAATCAGCCCCAGCATTTT
TRBV6-1	-	-	TRBJ2-7	CASSEAGGSNEQYF	TGTGCCAGCAGTGAAGCTGGCGGGTCTAACGAGCAGTACTTC
TRBV28	TRBD1	-	TRBJ1-5	CASNVDRDQPQHF	TGTGCCAGCAATGTCGACAGGGATCAGCCCCAGCATTTT
TRBV19	TRBD1	few	TRBJ1-4	CASSTLTGGKEKLFF	TGTGCCAGTAGTACACTGACAGGGGGCAAAGAAAAACTGTTTTTT
TRBV7-9	TRBD1	-	TRBJ1-2	CASSPGTGASNYGYTF	TGTGCCAGCAGCCCCGGGACAGGGGCCTCTAACTATGGCTACACCTTC
TRBV5-1	-	-	TRBJ2-4	CASSPSGDIQYF	TGCGCCAGCAGCCCTTCAGGGGACATTCAGTACTTC
TRBV9	TRBD1	-	TRBJ2-1	CASSPGQGRYNEQFF	TGTGCCAGCAGCCCGGGACAGGGACGTTACAATGAGCAGTTCTTC